These 5 T cell receptor beta chains originate from one sample sequenced in a study of control samples from healthy donors and cancer patients. Using immunoSEQ multiplex PCR, the repertoire was profiled, and TCRdb retains in-frame clones only, with some absent. This table lists some 190,000 clones. Sample: blood. The receptors originated from a woman younger than 45 in good health.

This chain uses TRBV28 with TRBJ1-2; D is uncertain. Germline lookup yields CDR1 MDHEN and CDR2 SYDVKM. Trimming left V 4 bases short and J 1 base short, with 13 bases between. The length of the CDR3 is 15 residues. This chain's CDR3 is CASSSSETFNYGYTF. For the CDR3, the DNA is TGTGCCAGCAGTTCGTCGGAGACGTTTAACTATGGCTACACCTTC.

J is TRBJ2-2 and V is TRBV9; TRBD1 matches 9 bases. Germline V gene lookup returns CDR1 SGDLS and CDR2 YYNGEE. J lost 5 bases, V lost 1 base, and 9 bases had no gene match. The CDR3 sequence is 17 residues long. The CDR3 reads CASSVSHRTGDTGELFF. The CDR3 DNA reads as TGTGCCAGCAGCGTATCCCATCGGACAGGGGATACCGGGGAGCTGTTTTTT.

The V and J genes are TRBV5-6 and TRBJ1-1, with TRBD1 as a possible D gene (5 bases). This CDR3 comprises 15 residues. The V and J ends lost 3 bases and 1 base respectively, with 13 bases between them. Looked up from germline, CDR1 is SGHDT and CDR2 is YYEEEE. The DNA for the CDR3 is TGTGCCAGCAGCTCAATCGGAGGGGCGAACACTGAAGCTTTCTTT. It specifies CASSSIGGANTEAFF.

The chain couples TRBV21-1 to TRBJ1-5; the table names TRBD1, a call not compared with the DNA. TRBV21-1 is described as a pseudogene. This CDR3 spans 23 amino acids. The CDR3 DNA follows: TGTGCCAGCAGCAAAGCGATAGGTATTGGGGCAGGGGATAAGATTATCGTCAATCAGCCCCAGCATTTT. It translates to CASSKAIGIGAGDKIIVNQPQHF.

The V gene is TRBV19, the J gene TRBJ2-7, with 9 bases aligning to TRBD1. Germline V gene data show CDR1 as LNHDA and CDR2 as SQIVND (reference sequence). V lost 6 bases, J lost 2 bases, and 17 bases stayed unmatched. The CDR3 totals 18 residues. CDR3 nucleotide sequence: TGTGCCAGTAGCCCCCAGACACCGGGACAGGGCCCTACCTACGAGCAGTACTTC. It specifies CASSPQTPGQGPTYEQYF.